This T cell receptor beta chain was observed in a study of beta chain features in type 1 diabetes. At the level of the study: Examination spanned around 110 million sorted cells from all samples.

Cell sorting via CD45RO/CCR7/CD25/CD127/CD95/CD27 was performed to obtain CD4+ naive, central memory, regulatory and stem cell-like memory cells. CDR3 size: 13 residues. Per germline, CDR1 SGHVS and CDR2 FQNEAQ. Trimming stripped 2 bases from V and 2 bases from J, with 6 bases between. The table lists this clone with a few counts. As yet, its antigen is unknown. Points from the study as a whole: Patients with type 1 diabetes showed fewer VDJ junction insertions and more deletions. Unsettled here was the matter of whether HLA type influences TCRB rearrangement.

Sequenced material consisted of expressed TCRB transcripts (all of the isolated RNA was reverse transcribed). TCRdb keeps only in-frame clones here, not all; method: immunoSEQ multiplex PCR. The sample shows tens of thousands of clones, roughly a third of them seen only once. The rearrangement links TRBV7-8 to TRBJ1-2; D remains ambiguous. The sequence was collected from a woman between 18 and 29 years old in good health. The sample taken for sequencing was stem cell memory CD4+ T cells from blood. The CDR3 sequence is CASSLNNNYGYTF. Written as DNA, the CDR3 is TGTGCCAGCAGCTTAAACAACAACTATGGCTACACCTTC.